This T cell receptor beta chain was recovered during a study of blood T cell repertoires in COVID-19. Background on the study: Both acute and convalescent COVID-19 samples were obtained from the United States, Italy and Spain. The cDNA or gDNA used as material had been derived from T cells, B-cell-depleted T cells, or PBMCs.

This clone was counted once. Trimming took 1 base from V and 7 from J; bases not matched to a gene: 3. The CDR3 totals 13 residues. Germline values: CDR1 MNHNS, CDR2 SASEGT. Authors' processing steps: The assay estimated nucleated cells by amplifying reference gene primers. Measured with immunoSEQ multiplex PCR; TCRdb has only the in-frame clones, and not every one. From that table come the V and J calls and clone size; the DNA was used to work out D and trimming. The sample has about 270,000 clones; roughly nine tenths are singletons. The source is a woman aged 25 to 45 with COVID-19, enrolled during active disease. Sequencing was carried out using peripheral blood. This chain joins TRBV6-1 and TRBJ1-2; the match to TRBD1 covers 7 bases. The CDR3 sequence: CASSEEGGRGYTF. The CDR3 DNA reads as TGTGCCAGCAGTGAAGAAGGGGGCCGTGGCTACACCTTC.